The source of this TCR beta chain is a study of vaccination and CD4 T cells after COVID-19. Treatment specified: roughly 11-day PBMC culture with coronavirus spike peptide pools or control peptides (ViraFEST assay). Germline values: CDR1 MRHNA, CDR2 SNTAGT. The trim removed 3 bases at V and 8 bases at J, leaving 7 bases unmatched. CDR3 length: 14 amino acids. Cultured CD4+ T-cell DNA underwent Oncomine TCR Beta short-read sequencing. A single record per CDR3 protein comes from TCRdb applying MiXCR to the PCR reads. Among 20,000 or so distinct CDR3 sequences listed, 25% to 30% were seen once. In regard to this clonotype: Its specificity is not known.

Source material: cultured CD4+ T cells from blood. The receptor was isolated from a human donor with COVID-19. The rearrangement joins TRBV6-4 to TRBJ2-1, with TRBD1 matching over 7 bases. Here the CDR3 reads CASSEGQFGYEQFF. CDR3 DNA: TGTGCCAGCAGTGAGGGACAGTTCGGGTATGAGCAGTTCTTC.